This TCR beta chain was observed in a study of T cells after yellow fever vaccination. TCRdb redid the calling of the 5' RACE reads with MiXCR, one entry per CDR3 protein. The sample carries around 120,000 distinct CDR3 sequences, about 7% recorded once. This clonotype was seen repeatedly, ten times or more. Here the sequenced sample was CD4+ T cells sorted from PBMCs, taken roughly 47 days after the first yellow fever vaccination. The TCR was taken from a man between 18 and 35 years old who received the YFV17D yellow fever vaccine.

The CDR3 region has the DNA TGTGCCAGCCTTCAGGGGAATTCACCCCTCCACTTT. It encodes CASLQGNSPLHF. The V call is TRBV6-1, the J call TRBJ1-6; D perhaps matches TRBD1 (6 bases). The ends were cut back, 8 bases at V and 7 bases at J, with 9 bases in the middle. Per germline, CDR1 MNHNS and CDR2 SASEGT. This CDR3 spans 12 amino acids.